The 6 T cell receptor beta chains presented below share a single source sample, sequenced in a study of blood T cell repertoires in COVID-19. The repertoire was sequenced with immunoSEQ multiplex PCR; TCRdb's copy has only in-frame clones and lacks some. The sample consists of nearly 300,000 clones, approximately 84% of them appearing once. The specimen sequenced was peripheral blood. The receptor source for this set is a human donor with COVID-19, enrolled during active disease. The donor label of this sample is uncertain.

The chain uses TRBV6-1 and TRBJ1-2; TRBD1 matches 8 bases. The CDR3 consists of 15 residues. The ends lost 3 bases at V and 4 bases at J; junction bases unmatched: 7. CDR1 is MNHNS and CDR2 is SASEGT in the germline V gene. The CDR3 nucleotides are TGTGCCAGCAGTGATTTTCGTGGACAGGGCTATGGCTACACCTTC. Its protein is CASSDFRGQGYGYTF.

This rearrangement joins TRBV28 to TRBJ1-1; 8 positions match TRBD1. Germline CDR1 is MDHEN and CDR2 is SYDVKM. Trimming at V came to 8 bases and at J to 4 bases, leaving 9 bases not matched to a gene. The CDR3 extends over 14 amino acids. CDR3 sequence reads: CASGINRGATEAFF. The DNA of the CDR3 is TGTGCCAGCGGAATTAACAGGGGGGCCACTGAAGCTTTCTTT.

The chain recombines TRBV28 with TRBJ1-5; TRBD1 might be the D (5 bases). The CDR3 is 15 residues long. V lost 2 bases, J lost 7 bases, and 15 bases lay in between. The V gene's germline CDR1 is MDHEN and CDR2 SYDVKM. CDR3 loop: CASSLPVGGVQPQHF. CDR3 sequence (DNA): TGTGCCAGCAGTTTACCCGTGGGGGGAGTACAGCCCCAGCATTTT.

The CDR3 nucleotides are TGTGCCAGCAGCAACCGTCGGAGGGGGCAGATTAGAGGGTTGAAGACCCAGTACTTC. Protein sequence: CASSNRRRGQIRGLKTQYF. The rearrangement links TRBV27 to TRBJ2-5, with TRBD1 as a possible D gene (7 bases). Germline-derived CDR1 and CDR2 are MNHEY and SMNVEV (reference sequence). The CDR3 runs 19 residues. V was clipped by 6 bases and J by 6 bases, with 32 bases between them.

This chain links TRBV27 with TRBJ1-5; TRBD1 agrees at 7 bases. Germline V CDR1 and CDR2: MNHEY, SMNVEV (reference sequence). The J segment lost 3 bases and the V segment lost 9 bases, leaving 5 bases of the junction unmatched. The CDR3 has 13 amino acids. The CDR3 sequence: CASWDSFNQPQHF. For the CDR3, the DNA is TGTGCCAGTTGGGACAGCTTCAATCAGCCCCAGCATTTT.

The chain combines TRBV19 with TRBJ2-3, with D possibly being TRBD2 (5 bases). Germline values: CDR1 LNHDA, CDR2 SQIVND (reference sequence). Trimming removed 4 bases at V and 4 bases at J, with 15 bases between. The CDR3 has 15 residues. For the CDR3, the DNA is TGTGCCAGTAGTAAGGAAATGAGGGAAGCAGATACGCAGTATTTT. Translated, it gives CASSKEMREADTQYF.